A single sample gave rise to the 4 T cell receptor beta chains below, sequenced in a study of cytomegalovirus exposure and HLA in healthy donors. This PCR relied on a set of 60 Vbeta primers and 13 Jbeta primers. Using immunoSEQ multiplex PCR, the repertoire was profiled, and TCRdb retains in-frame clones only, with some absent. The sample has some 170,000 clones, roughly 10% seen once. Material: PBMCs. Receptor source: a woman aged 25 to 45 in good health and CMV-seropositive.

This sequence joins TRBV5-1 and TRBJ2-7, with TRBD2 as a possible D gene (5 bases). From germline, CDR1 is SGHRS and CDR2 YFSETQ. V gave up 0 bases and J gave up 5 bases, with 6 bases separating them. The CDR3 extends over 12 amino acids. The CDR3 nucleotides read TGCGCCAGCAGCTTGGCCGGGAACGAGCAGTACTTC. The encoded protein is CASSLAGNEQYF. The full variable domain, in which reference TRBV5-1 and TRBJ2-7 provide the parts outside the CDR3, is KAGVTQTPRYLIKTRGQQVTLSCSPISGHRSVSWYQQTPGQGLQFLFEYFSETQRNKGNFPGRFSGRQFSNSRSEMNVSTLELGDSALYLCASSLAGNEQYFGPGTRLTVT.

This clone was counted a few times. Here the CDR3 reads CASSQDRVEETQYF. The CDR3 region has the DNA TGTGCCAGCAGCCAAGATCGGGTAGAAGAGACCCAGTACTTC. The chain joins TRBV4-2 to TRBJ2-5; D gene ambiguous. The CDR3 loop spans 14 amino acids. V was pared by 0 bases and J by 3 bases, with 8 bases between. Germline V CDR1 and CDR2: LGHNA, YNFKEQ.

This sequence joins TRBV6-5 and TRBJ2-7; no clear D. From germline, CDR1 is MNHEY and CDR2 SVGAGI. The CDR3 extends over 14 amino acids. Trimming stripped 2 bases from V and 3 bases from J, with 11 bases between. CDR3 sequence reads: CASSYNSRYYEQYF. The CDR3 nucleotides are TGTGCCAGCAGTTACAACTCGAGATACTACGAGCAGTACTTC.

In this sample, this clone turned up a few times. The V gene is TRBV7-8, the J gene TRBJ2-5; TRBD1 matches at 7 bases. Unmatched junction bases numbered 3, after V lost 2 bases and J lost 3 bases. CDR1 and CDR2 (germline): SGHVS, FQNEAQ. The length of the CDR3 is 14 residues. This CDR3 is CASSLSGTEETQYF. The CDR3 DNA sequence: TGTGCCAGCAGCTTATCCGGGACAGAAGAGACCCAGTACTTC.